What follows describes a single TCR beta chain. These data are taken from a study of shared clonotypes between healthy human individuals. V lost 4 bases to trimming and J lost 6 bases, with 13 bases between them. The germline V gene encodes CDR1 GTSNPN and CDR2 SVGIG (reference sequence). CDR3 length: 13 amino acids. TCRdb's copy holds only in-frame clones and misses some; the assay was immunoSEQ multiplex PCR. Among some 1,400,000 clones listed, roughly 97% were seen once. The receptor comes from a man aged 30 to 45 in good health. Sequencing was carried out using naive CD4+ T cells sorted from blood. The subset: CD45RA+ positively selected. The genes are TRBV30 and TRBJ2-1; D assignment may be TRBD1 or TRBD2 (6 bases each). The CDR3 is CAWKAGQSNEQFF. CDR3 DNA sequence: TGTGCCTGGAAGGCGGGACAATCCAATGAGCAGTTCTTC.